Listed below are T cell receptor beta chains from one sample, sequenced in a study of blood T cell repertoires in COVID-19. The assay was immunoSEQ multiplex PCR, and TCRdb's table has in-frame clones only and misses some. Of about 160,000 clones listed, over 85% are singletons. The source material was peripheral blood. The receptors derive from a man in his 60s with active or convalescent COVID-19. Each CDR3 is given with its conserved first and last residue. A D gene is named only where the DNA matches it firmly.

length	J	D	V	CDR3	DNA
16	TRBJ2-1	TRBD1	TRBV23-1	CANTLRKQGQYNEQFF	TGCGCCAACACCCTTCGAAAACAGGGGCAGTACAATGAGCAGTTCTTC
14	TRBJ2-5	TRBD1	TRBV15	CATSRQTGEETQYF	TGTGCCACCAGCAGACAGACAGGGGAAGAGACCCAGTACTTC
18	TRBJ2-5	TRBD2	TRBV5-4	CASSREAGGRSGWETQYF	TGTGCCAGCAGCCGAGAGGCGGGGGGGCGCTCCGGATGGGAGACCCAGTACTTC
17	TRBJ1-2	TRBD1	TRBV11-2	CASSFRSGTGGFYGYTF	TGTGCCAGCAGCTTCAGATCCGGGACAGGGGGCTTCTATGGCTACACCTTC
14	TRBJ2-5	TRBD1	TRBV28	CASSQGQGGETQYF	TGTGCCAGCAGTCAAGGACAGGGGGGAGAGACCCAGTACTTC
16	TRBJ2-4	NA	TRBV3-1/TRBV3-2	CASSRSSTGAKNIQYF	TGTGCCAGCAGCCGCTCCTCAACCGGGGCCAAAAACATTCAGTACTTC
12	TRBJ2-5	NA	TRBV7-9	CASSPGVETQYF	TGTGCCAGCAGCCCAGGGGTAGAGACCCAGTACTTC
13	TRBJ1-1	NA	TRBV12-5	CASGHTGNTEAFF	TGTGCTAGTGGGCATACAGGGAACACTGAAGCTTTCTTT
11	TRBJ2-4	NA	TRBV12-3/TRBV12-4	CASSLASIQYF	TGTGCCAGCAGTTTAGCGAGCATTCAGTACTTC
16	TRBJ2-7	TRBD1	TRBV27	CASSLSSGTGKYEQYF	TGTGCCAGCAGTTTATCCTCCGGGACAGGGAAGTACGAGCAGTACTTC
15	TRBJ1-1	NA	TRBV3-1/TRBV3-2	CASSQGGQVNTEAFF	TGTGCCAGCAGCCAAGGTGGGCAGGTGAACACTGAAGCTTTCTTT
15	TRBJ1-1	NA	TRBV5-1	CASSLDRGAGTEAFF	TGCGCCAGCAGCTTGGATCGGGGGGCGGGTACTGAAGCTTTCTTT
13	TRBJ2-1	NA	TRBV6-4	CASSELPGNEQFF	TGTGCCAGCAGTGAGCTACCCGGCAATGAGCAGTTCTTC
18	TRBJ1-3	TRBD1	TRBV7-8	CASSPRTGGLLSGNTIYF	TGTGCCAGCAGCCCTAGGACAGGGGGCTTGCTCTCTGGAAACACCATATATTTT
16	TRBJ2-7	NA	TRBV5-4	CASSLGVDGSSYEQYF	TGTGCCAGCAGCTTGGGGGTCGACGGGAGCTCCTACGAGCAGTACTTC
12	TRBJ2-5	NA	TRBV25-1	CASSNREETQYF	TGTGCCAGCAGTAACAGGGAAGAGACCCAGTACTTC
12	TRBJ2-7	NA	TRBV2	CASNQGPYEQYF	TGTGCCAGCAATCAGGGCCCCTACGAGCAGTACTTC